This TCR beta chain derives from a study of cytomegalovirus exposure and HLA in healthy donors. Primers for the PCR totalled 60 Vbeta and 13 Jbeta. Original data processing: Per a later analysis, the number of unique TCR beta chains was roughly 80 million, of which 8.5 million to 11 million were shared. Assay used: immunoSEQ multiplex PCR; TCRdb lists only in-frame clones, some missing. V and J calls and clone size come straight from that table; D and trimming were deduced from the DNA. This table has more than 150,000 clones, less than 90% appearing once. This clone was counted only a few times. From germline, CDR1 is SGHVS and CDR2 FNYEAQ. This CDR3 contains 20 residues. Trimming took 3 bases from V and 3 from J; bases not matched to a gene: 13.

Sequencing was performed on PBMCs. The sequence was obtained from a girl in the first two years of life in good health and CMV-seronegative. The genes are TRBV7-6 and TRBJ2-1; 14 bases map to TRBD2. For the CDR3, the DNA is TGTGCCAGCAGCTTCGGGGGTGGGACTAGCGGGGGCCCCTTCTACAATGAGCAGTTCTTC. It translates to CASSFGGGTSGGPFYNEQFF.